These T cell receptor beta chains were read from a single sample in a study of OX40 agonist ivuxolimab in advanced cancers. Measured with immunoSEQ multiplex PCR; TCRdb has only the in-frame clones, and not every one. The table records about 72,000 clones, over 70% of them present only once. The sample was CD4+ or CD8+ T cells sorted from blood, taken in a trial of the OX40 agonist ivuxolimab. The origin of the receptors is an adult with an advanced solid tumor such as melanoma, head and neck, liver or kidney cancer. Each CDR3 is given with its conserved first and last residue. Each record gives: V gene, D gene, clone size, J gene, CDR3 protein, CDR3 DNA. The D gene is left open where the match is weak. Not every row has a clone size; where given, it reads once, few, many or a size class.

V gene: TRBV11-3
D gene: .
clone size: .
J gene: TRBJ2-1
CDR3 protein: CASSLGGLTLNEQFF
CDR3 DNA: TGTGCCAGCAGCTTAGGGGGCCTAACGTTAAATGAGCAGTTCTTC

V gene: TRBV5-4
D gene: TRBD1
clone size: .
J gene: TRBJ1-2
CDR3 protein: CASSSFGTGSNYGYTF
CDR3 DNA: TGTGCCAGCAGCTCCTTTGGGACAGGGTCTAACTATGGCTACACCTTC

V gene: TRBV19
D gene: .
clone size: .
J gene: TRBJ2-7
CDR3 protein: CASRTTVTSPYEQYF
CDR3 DNA: TGTGCCAGTAGGACAACCGTGACCTCCCCCTACGAGCAGTACTTC

V gene: TRBV30
D gene: .
clone size: .
J gene: TRBJ1-3
CDR3 protein: CAWSLSGNTIYF
CDR3 DNA: TGTGCCTGGAGTTTAAGTGGAAACACCATATATTTT

V gene: TRBV27
D gene: TRBD2
clone size: .
J gene: TRBJ2-5
CDR3 protein: CASSLASGVLAQYF
CDR3 DNA: TGTGCCAGCAGTTTGGCTAGCGGGGTCTTGGCCCAGTACTTC

V gene: TRBV14
D gene: .
clone size: few
J gene: TRBJ2-7
CDR3 protein: CASSQDETAARHEQYF
CDR3 DNA: TGTGCCAGCAGCCAAGATGAGACAGCGGCCCGCCACGAGCAGTACTTC

V gene: TRBV6-5
D gene: .
clone size: few
J gene: TRBJ1-1
CDR3 protein: CASSYVSSMNTEAFF
CDR3 DNA: TGTGCCAGCAGTTATGTCTCATCCATGAACACTGAAGCTTTCTTT

V gene: TRBV4-1
D gene: TRBD1
clone size: .
J gene: TRBJ1-1
CDR3 protein: CASSQPRDRDTEAFF
CDR3 DNA: TGCGCCAGCAGCCAGCCTAGGGACAGGGACACTGAAGCTTTCTTT

V gene: TRBV19
D gene: .
clone size: .
J gene: TRBJ2-6
CDR3 protein: CASSGSGSFGGANVLTF
CDR3 DNA: TGTGCCAGTAGTGGTTCTGGGAGTTTCGGTGGGGCCAACGTCCTGACTTTC

V gene: TRBV18
D gene: .
clone size: .
J gene: TRBJ1-1
CDR3 protein: CASSPSDRGAFF
CDR3 DNA: TGTGCCAGCTCACCCTCCGACAGAGGGGCTTTCTTT

V gene: TRBV11-2
D gene: TRBD1
clone size: .
J gene: TRBJ1-2
CDR3 protein: CASSTNRGGKGYGYTF
CDR3 DNA: TGTGCCAGCAGCACAAACAGGGGGGGCAAGGGCTATGGCTACACCTTC

V gene: TRBV5-1
D gene: .
clone size: once
J gene: TRBJ1-1
CDR3 protein: CASSSVGGRATEAFF
CDR3 DNA: TGCGCCAGCAGCTCTGTTGGGGGGCGGGCCACTGAAGCTTTCTTT

V gene: TRBV9
D gene: TRBD1
clone size: few
J gene: TRBJ1-1
CDR3 protein: CASSVAGGANTEAFF
CDR3 DNA: TGTGCCAGCAGCGTAGCAGGGGGCGCGAACACTGAAGCTTTCTTT

V gene: TRBV2
D gene: .
clone size: .
J gene: TRBJ1-5
CDR3 protein: CASSPNRDRGQPQHF
CDR3 DNA: TGTGCCAGCAGTCCAAACAGGGATAGAGGCCAGCCCCAGCATTTT

V gene: TRBV4-3
D gene: TRBD1
clone size: .
J gene: TRBJ1-2
CDR3 protein: CASSVGLAGGNLFGYTF
CDR3 DNA: TGCGCCAGCAGCGTTGGATTGGCAGGGGGTAATTTATTTGGCTACACCTTC

V gene: TRBV4-1
D gene: TRBD2
clone size: .
J gene: TRBJ2-1
CDR3 protein: CASRPGLAGNNEQFF
CDR3 DNA: TGCGCCAGCAGGCCCGGACTAGCGGGCAACAATGAGCAGTTCTTC

V gene: TRBV2
D gene: TRBD1
clone size: .
J gene: TRBJ1-1
CDR3 protein: CASSVTGGEVSEAFF
CDR3 DNA: TGTGCCAGCAGTGTCACAGGGGGCGAAGTCTCTGAAGCTTTCTTT

V gene: TRBV6-1
D gene: .
clone size: .
J gene: TRBJ2-7
CDR3 protein: CASSSRGSREQYF
CDR3 DNA: TGTGCCAGCAGTAGCAGGGGATCGAGGGAGCAGTACTTC

V gene: TRBV5-1
D gene: TRBD1
clone size: .
J gene: TRBJ2-3
CDR3 protein: CASSVVGQGTDTQYF
CDR3 DNA: TGCGCCAGCAGCGTTGTGGGACAGGGCACAGATACGCAGTATTTT

V gene: TRBV7-9
D gene: .
clone size: many
J gene: TRBJ1-5
CDR3 protein: CASSLDITQPQHF
CDR3 DNA: TGTGCCAGCAGCTTAGACATAACTCAGCCCCAGCATTTT

V gene: TRBV4-1
D gene: .
clone size: .
J gene: TRBJ2-2
CDR3 protein: CASSRLNTGELFF
CDR3 DNA: TGCGCCAGCAGCCGTCTGAACACCGGGGAGCTGTTTTTT

V gene: TRBV7-9
D gene: .
clone size: .
J gene: TRBJ2-1
CDR3 protein: CASSGPRDQISRNEQFF
CDR3 DNA: TGTGCCAGCAGCGGGCCTCGGGACCAAATCAGTAGGAATGAGCAGTTCTTC

V gene: TRBV7-2
D gene: TRBD2
clone size: .
J gene: TRBJ2-1
CDR3 protein: CASSLTSGPYNEQFF
CDR3 DNA: TGTGCCAGCAGCTTAACTAGCGGACCCTACAATGAGCAGTTCTTC

V gene: TRBV7-2
D gene: TRBD1
clone size: .
J gene: TRBJ1-2
CDR3 protein: CASSRDRDGGYTF
CDR3 DNA: TGTGCCAGCAGCAGGGACAGGGATGGTGGCTACACCTTC

V gene: TRBV6-1
D gene: .
clone size: .
J gene: TRBJ1-4
CDR3 protein: CASKLSHDEKLFF
CDR3 DNA: TGTGCCAGCAAACTAAGCCACGATGAAAAACTGTTTTTT

V gene: TRBV6-5
D gene: .
clone size: few
J gene: TRBJ1-5
CDR3 protein: CASRPTLTNQPQHF
CDR3 DNA: TGTGCCAGCAGGCCTACACTGACCAATCAGCCCCAGCATTTT

V gene: TRBV14
D gene: .
clone size: .
J gene: TRBJ1-1
CDR3 protein: CASSMGMNTEAFF
CDR3 DNA: TGTGCCAGCTCAATGGGGATGAACACTGAAGCTTTCTTT

V gene: TRBV4-1
D gene: TRBD2
clone size: .
J gene: TRBJ2-5
CDR3 protein: CASSRNGLAGSPETQYF
CDR3 DNA: TGCGCCAGCAGCCGCAACGGGCTAGCGGGATCCCCAGAGACCCAGTACTTC

V gene: TRBV2
D gene: .
clone size: .
J gene: TRBJ2-7
CDR3 protein: CASSEINEQYF
CDR3 DNA: TGTGCCAGCAGTGAAATCAACGAGCAGTACTTC

V gene: TRBV2
D gene: .
clone size: .
J gene: TRBJ1-3
CDR3 protein: CASRPRGASGNTIYF
CDR3 DNA: TGTGCCAGCAGACCTAGGGGGGCGTCGGGAAACACCATATATTTT

V gene: TRBV10-3
D gene: .
clone size: .
J gene: TRBJ1-1
CDR3 protein: CAISEPPGSTGTEAFF
CDR3 DNA: TGTGCCATCAGTGAACCTCCGGGGTCCACAGGCACTGAAGCTTTCTTT

V gene: TRBV18
D gene: .
clone size: .
J gene: TRBJ1-5
CDR3 protein: CASSPASNQPQHF
CDR3 DNA: TGTGCCAGCTCACCAGCAAGCAATCAGCCCCAGCATTTT

V gene: TRBV27
D gene: TRBD2
clone size: .
J gene: TRBJ2-5
CDR3 protein: CASSVLAGAEETQYF
CDR3 DNA: TGTGCCAGCAGTGTTCTAGCGGGGGCGGAAGAGACCCAGTACTTC

V gene: TRBV5-1
D gene: .
clone size: .
J gene: TRBJ1-2
CDR3 protein: CASSQGVAGYGYTF
CDR3 DNA: TGCGCCAGCAGCCAAGGGGTGGCCGGCTATGGCTACACCTTC

V gene: TRBV6-1
D gene: .
clone size: .
J gene: TRBJ1-1
CDR3 protein: CASSVSWGNTEAFF
CDR3 DNA: TGTGCCAGCAGTGTATCTTGGGGGAACACTGAAGCTTTCTTT

V gene: TRBV4-1
D gene: .
clone size: .
J gene: TRBJ2-2
CDR3 protein: CASSHYTGTAAGELFF
CDR3 DNA: TGCGCCAGCAGCCATTACACCGGGACCGCTGCCGGGGAGCTGTTTTTT

V gene: TRBV6-5
D gene: .
clone size: .
J gene: TRBJ1-5
CDR3 protein: CASSYSRGIDNQPQHF
CDR3 DNA: TGTGCCAGCAGTTACTCGAGGGGGATTGATAATCAGCCCCAGCATTTT

V gene: TRBV15
D gene: TRBD1
clone size: once
J gene: TRBJ1-2
CDR3 protein: CATSRGGTATNYGYTF
CDR3 DNA: TGTGCCACCAGCAGAGGCGGGACAGCGACTAACTATGGCTACACCTTC

V gene: TRBV7-6
D gene: .
clone size: .
J gene: TRBJ2-1
CDR3 protein: CASSLGQTSYNEQFF
CDR3 DNA: TGTGCCAGCAGCTTAGGACAAACCTCCTACAATGAGCAGTTCTTC

V gene: TRBV5-5
D gene: .
clone size: few
J gene: TRBJ1-3
CDR3 protein: CASSLDGVLNTIYF
CDR3 DNA: TGTGCCAGCAGCTTGGATGGGGTGTTAAACACCATATATTTT

V gene: TRBV7-8
D gene: .
clone size: few
J gene: TRBJ2-2
CDR3 protein: CASSFSTLNTGELFF
CDR3 DNA: TGTGCCAGCAGCTTTAGTACCTTGAACACCGGGGAGCTGTTTTTT

V gene: TRBV19
D gene: .
clone size: .
J gene: TRBJ2-7
CDR3 protein: CASSRGWYEQYF
CDR3 DNA: TGTGCCAGTAGTAGAGGTTGGTACGAGCAGTACTTC

V gene: TRBV19
D gene: .
clone size: few
J gene: TRBJ1-2
CDR3 protein: CASSIWGVDGYTF
CDR3 DNA: TGTGCCAGTAGTATTTGGGGGGTTGATGGCTACACCTTC

V gene: TRBV4-3
D gene: TRBD2
clone size: .
J gene: TRBJ2-5
CDR3 protein: CASSQGRAGGVQETQYF
CDR3 DNA: TGCGCCAGCAGCCAAGGAAGAGCGGGAGGGGTACAAGAGACCCAGTACTTC

V gene: TRBV5-4
D gene: TRBD1
clone size: once
J gene: TRBJ2-5
CDR3 protein: CASSDPTGGLRETQYF
CDR3 DNA: TGTGCCAGCAGCGACCCGACAGGGGGCTTACGAGAGACCCAGTACTTC

V gene: TRBV5-1
D gene: TRBD2
clone size: .
J gene: TRBJ2-3
CDR3 protein: CASSNLAGGLTDTQYF
CDR3 DNA: TGCGCCAGCAGCAATCTAGCGGGGGGCCTCACAGATACGCAGTATTTT